This TCR beta chain was captured by sequencing in a study of TIL therapy for anti-PD-1-resistant metastatic lung cancer. V shed 1 base, J shed 9 bases, and the junction held 11 bases outside the gene matches. Germline loops: CDR1 SGHNT, CDR2 YYREEE (reference sequence). CDR3 length: 16 amino acids. As for time point: pre-treatment sample, taken before nivolumab and TIL therapy. The immunoSEQ assay was v3. The data were produced by immunoSEQ multiplex PCR, yet TCRdb's version contains in-frame clones alone and is incomplete. The table records 36,000 or so clones, roughly 70% of them present only once. The gene calls are TRBV5-4 and TRBJ2-1; 9 bases map to TRBD2. The origin of this receptor is a person between 30 and 80 years old with non-small cell lung cancer. Material: blood, obtained at baseline. The CDR3 here is CASSLRAGGPGAEQFF. CDR3 sequence (DNA): TGTGCCAGCAGCTTGAGGGCGGGAGGGCCTGGGGCTGAGCAGTTCTTC.